This note documents a single TCR beta chain sequence. Relative to the germline gene, one junction end is altered; a read error may explain this. The data are from a study of tumor-infiltrating lymphocytes in primary liver carcinoma. Synthesis of TCR beta cDNA was carried out from about 0.55 ug total RNA with a constant-region primer. Slightly modified ARM-PCR, run as three nested multiplex PCR rounds, produced the TCR beta libraries. The first two PCR rounds, around 10 cycles each, used TRBV1-TRBV30 forward primers and a C-beta reverse primer. In TCRdb, the multiplex PCR reads were re-called with MiXCR into one record per CDR3 protein. This sample yields approximately 74,000 distinct CDR3 sequences, of which 70% to 75% are seen a single time; roughly 15% belongs to the top ten. Co-extracting RNA and DNA was done with 20-30 mg of unsorted bulk tissue as input. CDR1 is SEHNR and CDR2 is FQNEAQ in the germline V gene (reference sequence). CDR3 length equals 15 residues.

The TCR comes from a woman in her fifties or sixties with primary liver carcinoma and hepatitis B virus infection. The sequencing input was liver tumor tissue from sampling region 4. Regarding subset: tumor region T4, right-lateral pole. V usage is TRBV7-9 and J usage is TRBJ2-2; possibly TRBD1 or TRBD2 for D (5 bases each). CDR3 loop: CASSLAGRGEGELLF. The CDR3 DNA sequence: TGTGCCAGCAGCTTAGCAGGCCGAGGGGAAGGGGAGCTGTTGTTT.